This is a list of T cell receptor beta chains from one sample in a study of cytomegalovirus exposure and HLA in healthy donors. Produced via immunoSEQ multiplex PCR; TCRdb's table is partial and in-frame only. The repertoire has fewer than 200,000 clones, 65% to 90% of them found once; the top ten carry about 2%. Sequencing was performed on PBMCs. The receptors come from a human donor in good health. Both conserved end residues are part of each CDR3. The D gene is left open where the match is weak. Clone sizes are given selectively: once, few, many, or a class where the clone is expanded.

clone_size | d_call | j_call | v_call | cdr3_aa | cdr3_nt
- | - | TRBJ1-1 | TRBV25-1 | CASSEFAGLNTEAFF | TGTGCCAGCAGTGAATTTGCAGGGCTGAACACTGAAGCTTTCTTT
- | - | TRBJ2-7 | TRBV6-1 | CASSESWVREVEEQYF | TGTGCCAGCAGTGAAAGTTGGGTCAGGGAGGTAGAAGAGCAGTACTTC
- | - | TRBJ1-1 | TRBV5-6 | CASSATDRNTEAFF | TGTGCCAGCAGCGCCACTGACAGGAACACTGAAGCTTTCTTT
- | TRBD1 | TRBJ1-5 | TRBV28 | CASRPQGALHQPQHF | TGTGCCAGCAGGCCCCAGGGGGCATTGCATCAGCCCCAGCATTTT
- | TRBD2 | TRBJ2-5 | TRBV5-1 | CASSLTASGALMETQYF | TGCGCCAGCAGCTTGACGGCTAGCGGTGCGTTGATGGAGACCCAGTACTTC
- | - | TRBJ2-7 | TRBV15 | CATSRGTSSAYEQYF | TGTGCCACCAGCAGAGGGACAAGTTCCGCCTACGAGCAGTACTTC
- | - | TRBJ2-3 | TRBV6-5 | CASRDTDTDTQYF | TGTGCCAGCAGGGACACAGACACAGATACGCAGTATTTT
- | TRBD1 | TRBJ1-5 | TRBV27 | CASRTGAQPQHF | TGTGCCAGCAGGACAGGGGCCCAGCCCCAGCATTTT
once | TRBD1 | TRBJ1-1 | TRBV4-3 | CASSQDTQGGILTAFF | TGCGCCAGCAGCCAAGATACACAGGGGGGTATTTTAACAGCTTTCTTT
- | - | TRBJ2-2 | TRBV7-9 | CASSLEGFLGTGELFF | TGTGCCAGCAGCTTAGAGGGGTTCCTCGGGACCGGGGAGCTGTTTTTT
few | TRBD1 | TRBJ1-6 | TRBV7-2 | CASSFVTGVSSPLHF | TGTGCCAGCAGCTTCGTGACAGGGGTCAGTTCACCCCTCCACTTT
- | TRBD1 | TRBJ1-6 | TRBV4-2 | CASSRRQGVSSPLHF | TGTGCCAGCAGCCGCAGACAGGGGGTATCTTCACCCCTCCACTTT
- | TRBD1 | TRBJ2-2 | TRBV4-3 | CASSPGQGAQSAGELFF | TGCGCCAGCAGCCCGGGACAGGGGGCTCAATCTGCCGGGGAGCTGTTTTTT
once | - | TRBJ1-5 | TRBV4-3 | CASSQDLVTGGNQPQHF | TGCGCCAGCAGCCAAGATTTGGTGACAGGAGGCAATCAGCCCCAGCATTTT
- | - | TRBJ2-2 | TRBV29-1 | CSVLFSGNTGELFF | TGCAGCGTATTGTTTTCGGGTAACACCGGGGAGCTGTTTTTT
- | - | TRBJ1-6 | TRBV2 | CASSTEGQPINSPLHF | TGTGCCAGCAGCACTGAAGGACAGCCGATCAATTCACCCCTCCACTTT
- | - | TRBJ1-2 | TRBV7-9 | CASSSGANYGYTF | TGTGCCAGCAGCTCGGGAGCTAACTATGGCTACACCTTC
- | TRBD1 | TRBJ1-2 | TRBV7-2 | CASSPGQGGYGYTF | TGTGCCAGCAGCCCGGGACAGGGAGGCTATGGCTACACCTTC
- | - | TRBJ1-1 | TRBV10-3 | CAISGGEREAFF | TGTGCCATCAGCGGCGGGGAACGTGAAGCTTTCTTT
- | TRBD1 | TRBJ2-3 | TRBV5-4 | CASRRQGWGTDTQYF | TGTGCCAGCAGAAGACAGGGTTGGGGCACAGATACGCAGTATTTT
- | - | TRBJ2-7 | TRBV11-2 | CASSHIRDTSYEQYF | TGTGCCAGCAGCCACATCCGGGACACTTCCTACGAGCAGTACTTC
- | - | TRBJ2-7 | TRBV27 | CASSPRGPRGQYF | TGTGCCAGCAGTCCACGTGGACCACGGGGGCAGTACTTC
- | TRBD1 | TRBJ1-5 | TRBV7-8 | CASSLSDRASAQHF | TGTGCCAGCAGCTTGTCGGACAGGGCTTCTGCCCAGCATTTT
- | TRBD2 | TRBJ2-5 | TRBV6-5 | CASSYLGLALKTQYF | TGTGCCAGCAGTTACCTAGGACTAGCTCTCAAGACCCAGTACTTC
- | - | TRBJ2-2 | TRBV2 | CASGSGVTGELFF | TGTGCCAGCGGTTCAGGGGTGACCGGGGAGCTGTTTTTT
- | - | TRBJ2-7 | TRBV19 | CASSIFAGANYEQYF | TGTGCCAGTAGTATATTTGCGGGGGCTAACTACGAGCAGTACTTC
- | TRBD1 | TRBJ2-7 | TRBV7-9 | CASSSPRQGAYEQYF | TGTGCCAGCAGCTCTCCGAGACAGGGGGCCTACGAGCAGTACTTC
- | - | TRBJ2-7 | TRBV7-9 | CSSSPRQGLQYF | TGTTCCAGCAGCCCCCGGCAGGGGTTGCAGTACTTC